The clone carrying this TCR beta chain was recorded at least ten times. This sample was included in a study of Graves' ophthalmopathy and Graves' hyperthyroidism. As the template, RNA transcripts were used to amplify TCR beta CDR3 regions. First-round RT-PCR with HTBI primers preceded a second-round multiplex PCR. TCRdb re-analysed the multiplex PCR reads in MiXCR, keeping a single row per CDR3 protein. The table lists 150,000 to 200,000 distinct CDR3 sequences, 35% to 45% of them singletons. This CDR3 comprises 15 residues. Germline V gene lookup returns CDR1 SGHTA and CDR2 FQGNSA. The V end lost 5 bases, the J end lost 0 bases, and 14 bases lay between the germline ends.

The sequence derives from a man aged 25 to 45 with Graves' ophthalmopathy. V gene TRBV7-2 combines with J gene TRBJ2-7, with a tentative D call TRBD1 (5 bases). Sequencing used peripheral blood. The CDR3 sequence is CASSARRAPSYEQYF. CDR3 coding DNA: TGTGCCAGCAGCGCGCGCAGGGCACCCTCCTACGAGCAGTACTTC.